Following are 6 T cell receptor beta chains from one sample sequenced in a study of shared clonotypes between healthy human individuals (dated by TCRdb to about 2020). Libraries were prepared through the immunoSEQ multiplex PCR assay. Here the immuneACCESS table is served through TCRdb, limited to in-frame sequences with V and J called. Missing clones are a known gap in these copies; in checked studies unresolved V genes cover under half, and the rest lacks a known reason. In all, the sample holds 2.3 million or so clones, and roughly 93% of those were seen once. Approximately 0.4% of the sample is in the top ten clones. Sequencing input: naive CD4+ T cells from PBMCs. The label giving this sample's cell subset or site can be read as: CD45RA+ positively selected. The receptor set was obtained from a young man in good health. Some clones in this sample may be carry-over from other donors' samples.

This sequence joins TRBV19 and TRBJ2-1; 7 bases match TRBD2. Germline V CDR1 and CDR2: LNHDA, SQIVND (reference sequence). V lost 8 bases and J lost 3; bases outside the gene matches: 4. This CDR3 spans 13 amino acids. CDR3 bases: TGTGCCAGTGATTGGGGGGGCTACAATGAGCAGTTCTTC. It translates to CASDWGGYNEQFF.

CDR3 region: CASSLSVSSGRPTAFF. DNA of the CDR3: TGTGCCAGCAGTTTATCGGTGTCTAGCGGGAGGCCCACTGCGTTCTTC. This rearrangement joins TRBV27 to TRBJ2-1; 11 nucleotides align to TRBD2. The V gene's germline CDR1 is MNHEY and CDR2 SMNVEV (reference sequence). This CDR3 is built from 16 residues. The V gene end was trimmed by 0 bases and the J gene end by 15 bases; junction bases not matched to a gene: 13.

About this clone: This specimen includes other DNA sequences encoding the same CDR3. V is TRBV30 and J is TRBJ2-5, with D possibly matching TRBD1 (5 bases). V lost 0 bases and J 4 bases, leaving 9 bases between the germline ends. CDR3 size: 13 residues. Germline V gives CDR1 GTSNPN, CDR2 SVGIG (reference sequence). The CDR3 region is CAWSVAGSETQYF. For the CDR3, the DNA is TGTGCCTGGAGTGTAGCAGGGTCAGAGACCCAGTACTTC.

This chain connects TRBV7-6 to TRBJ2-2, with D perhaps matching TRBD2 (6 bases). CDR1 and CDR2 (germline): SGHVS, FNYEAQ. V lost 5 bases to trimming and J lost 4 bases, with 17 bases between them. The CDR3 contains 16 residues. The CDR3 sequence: CASSIREVGLTGELFF. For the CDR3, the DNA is TGTGCCAGCAGCATAAGGGAGGTGGGACTCACCGGGGAGCTGTTTTTT.

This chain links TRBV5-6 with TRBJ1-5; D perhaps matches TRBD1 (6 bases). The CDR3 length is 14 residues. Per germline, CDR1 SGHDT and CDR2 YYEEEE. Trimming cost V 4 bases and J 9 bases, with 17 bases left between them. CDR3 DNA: TGTGCCAGCAGCCACCAGACAGGCCCAGGGCCCCAGCATTTT. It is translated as CASSHQTGPGPQHF.

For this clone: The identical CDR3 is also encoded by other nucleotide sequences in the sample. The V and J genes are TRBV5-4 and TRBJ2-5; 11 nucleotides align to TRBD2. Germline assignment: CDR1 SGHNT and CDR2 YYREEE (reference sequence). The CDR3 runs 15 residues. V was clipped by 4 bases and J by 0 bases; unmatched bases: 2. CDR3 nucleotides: TGTGCCAGCAGCCTGGGACTAGCGGACCAAGAGACCCAGTACTTC. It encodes CASSLGLADQETQYF.